The sequence of this TCR beta chain was determined in a study of cytomegalovirus exposure and HLA in healthy donors. Study-wide findings and caveats: TCR beta V segments were, for the most part, productive about 87% or about 30% of the time in an earlier analysis. Cytomegalovirus-associated TCR beta chains were listed, numbering 150 to 200. With later analysis, a missense DCLRE1C variant became linked to TCR beta V- and J-gene trimming.

Primers: 60 Vbeta forward and 13 Jbeta reverse. TCRdb keeps only in-frame clones here, not all; method: immunoSEQ multiplex PCR. Of some 140,000 clones listed, approximately 77% were seen once; the top ten hold about 1%. This CDR3 has 14 residues. Trimming pared 2 bases from V and 3 bases from J, leaving 8 bases between. From germline, CDR1 is SGHVS and CDR2 FQNEAQ. Of note for this clone: The antigen is not known.

Sequenced: PBMCs. The chain couples TRBV7-8 to TRBJ1-5; D is unclear. The sequence was collected from a woman aged 55 to 70 in good health and CMV-seronegative. The CDR3 spells CASSLRHLNQPQHF. Here the CDR3 DNA reads TGTGCCAGCAGCTTAAGACACCTCAATCAGCCCCAGCATTTT.